The 17 T cell receptor beta chains below were found in one sample sequenced in a study of T cell responses to AZD1222 COVID-19 vaccine. Only in-frame clones appear in the TCRdb table, and some are missing; sequencing was by immunoSEQ multiplex PCR. The sample contains tens of thousands of clones, 65% to 90% of which appear only once. The sample here was peripheral blood, taken on day 0 of AZD1222 vaccination. These receptors were collected from an adult in good health.

The rearrangement uses TRBV5-4 and TRBJ1-2; 9 bases align to TRBD1. The CDR3 runs 13 residues. Germline CDR1 and CDR2: SGHNT and YYREEE (reference sequence). J lost 8 bases, V lost 2 bases, and 4 bases had no gene match. This CDR3 is CASSLNRGHGYTF. The CDR3, as DNA: TGTGCCAGCAGCTTAAACAGGGGGCACGGCTACACCTTC.

The chain recombines TRBV25-1 with TRBJ2-6; unclear D gene. The V and J ends lost 2 bases and 0 bases respectively, with 5 bases between them. The V gene's germline CDR1 is MGHDK and CDR2 SYGVNS. The CDR3 is made up of 15 amino acids. CDR3 bases: TGTGCCAGCAGTGAAAGCATCTCTGGGGCCAACGTCCTGACTTTC. Its translation: CASSESISGANVLTF.

CDR3 region: CASSILDSNQPQHF. The CDR3 nucleotides read TGTGCCAGCAGCATTCTTGATAGCAATCAGCCCCAGCATTTT. The J gene is TRBJ1-5, the V gene TRBV11-2; D remains ambiguous. From germline, CDR1 is SGHAT and CDR2 FQNNGV. V was trimmed by 5 bases and J by 0 bases, leaving 8 bases between them. The length of the CDR3 is 14 residues. The full variable domain, rest sourced from reference TRBV11-2 and TRBJ1-5, is EAGVAQSPRYKIIEKRQSVAFWCNPISGHATLYWYQQILGQGPKLLIQFQNNGVVDDSQLPKDRFSAERLKGVDSTLKIQPAKLEDSAVYLCASSILDSNQPQHFGDGTRLSIL.

The CDR3 reads CASSLNEKLFF. CDR3 in DNA: TGTGCCAGCAGCCTTAATGAAAAACTGTTTTTT. The chain combines TRBV5-5 with TRBJ1-4; D unresolved. Between the trimmed V and J ends, which lost 4 bases and 4 bases, there was a span of 2 bases. In germline, CDR1 is SGHKS, CDR2 YYEKEE (reference sequence). This CDR3 has 11 amino acids.

The chain is built from TRBV24-1 and TRBJ1-1; no firm D call. V lost 4 bases to trimming and J lost 8 bases, with 13 bases between them. Germline CDR1 and CDR2: KGHDR and SFDVKD. The CDR3 loop spans 13 amino acids. The CDR3 loop reads CATSDLDRGEAFF. The CDR3 DNA reads as TGTGCCACCAGTGACCTGGATCGAGGGGAAGCTTTCTTT.

The gene calls are TRBV24-1 and TRBJ1-2; 10 bases line up with TRBD1. Per germline, CDR1 KGHDR and CDR2 SFDVKD. V shed 6 bases and J 7 bases; nucleotides not matched to a gene: 7. The CDR3 covers 14 residues. The CDR3: CATSQPDRGLGYTF. The CDR3 nucleotides are TGTGCCACCAGTCAACCCGACAGGGGGCTTGGCTACACCTTC.

This clone was counted between two and nine times. V usage is TRBV27 and J usage is TRBJ2-1; either TRBD1 or TRBD2 may fit D (5 bases each). Deletions cut 5 bases from V and 1 base from J, with 15 bases between. The CDR3 contains 16 residues. Germline CDR1 and CDR2: MNHEY and SMNVEV (reference sequence). This CDR3 is CASSRGRLTSYNEQFF. CDR3 DNA: TGTGCCAGCAGTCGGGGACGGCTGACTTCCTACAATGAGCAGTTCTTC.

The chain couples TRBV28 to TRBJ1-2; D is unresolved. This CDR3 region has 12 residues. Germline V lookup: CDR1 MDHEN, CDR2 SYDVKM. Trimming took 3 bases from V and 6 from J, leaving 8 bases between them. The CDR3: CASSFVTHGYTF. In nucleotides, the CDR3 is TGTGCCAGCAGTTTTGTGACCCATGGCTACACCTTC.

The gene calls are TRBV12-3 or TRBV12-4 and TRBJ1-2; D uncertain. V was cut by 6 bases and J by 3 bases, with 11 bases left in between. This CDR3 contains 13 residues. The DNA for the CDR3 is TGTGCCAGCAGCCCCAACAGAGACTATGGCTACACCTTC. This translates into CASSPNRDYGYTF.

The chain is built from TRBV30 and TRBJ2-1; D might be TRBD2 (6 bases). Per the germline V gene, CDR1 is GTSNPN and CDR2 is SVGIG (reference sequence). The ends were cut back, 7 bases at V and 7 bases at J, with 14 bases in the middle. The length of the CDR3 is 12 residues. The CDR3 bases are TGTGCCTCGCAGTGGGGAGGTAATGAGCAGTTCTTC. As protein: CASQWGGNEQFF.

The rearrangement links TRBV7-2 to TRBJ2-1, with D possibly being TRBD2 (5 bases). From germline, CDR1 is SGHTA and CDR2 FQGNSA. The CDR3 runs to 16 residues. V was cut by 5 bases and J by 4 bases, with 18 bases left in between. The chain's CDR3 is CASSPHGATTYNEQFF. CDR3 nucleotide sequence: TGTGCCAGCAGCCCGCACGGAGCGACTACTTACAATGAGCAGTTCTTC.

This clone was seen a handful of times. CDR3 sequence: CAISEADSNRGAEQFF. The CDR3 bases are TGTGCCATCAGTGAGGCCGACTCCAACCGCGGCGCTGAGCAGTTCTTC. The chain links TRBV10-3 to TRBJ2-1; D uncertain. The CDR3 is 16 amino acids. The germline V gene has CDR1 ENHRY and CDR2 SYGVKD. Deletions cut 2 bases from V and 9 bases from J, with 20 bases between.

The chain has TRBV5-4 and TRBJ2-1; D is tentatively TRBD1 or TRBD2 (5 bases each). The CDR3 loop spans 17 amino acids. CDR1 is SGHNT and CDR2 is YYREEE in the germline V gene (reference sequence). V was pared by 4 bases and J by 1 base, with 18 bases between. CDR3 amino acids: CASSRTVGTESYNEQFF. CDR3 DNA: TGTGCCAGCAGCCGGACCGTCGGGACGGAGTCCTACAATGAGCAGTTCTTC. Supplemented by reference TRBV5-4 and TRBJ2-1, the full variable domain reads ETGVTQSPTHLIKTRGQQVTLRCSSQSGHNTVSWYQQALGQGPQFIFQYYREEENGRGNFPPRFSGLQFPNYSSELNVNALELDDSALYLCASSRTVGTESYNEQFFGPGTRLTVL.

This clone was counted a single time. The rearrangement uses TRBV28 and TRBJ2-5; D uncertain. CDR3 size: 16 residues. Trimming pared 2 bases from V and 1 base from J, leaving 14 bases between. Germline values: CDR1 MDHEN, CDR2 SYDVKM. CDR3 protein: CASSLVFGAPQETQYF. The CDR3 DNA follows: TGTGCCAGCAGTTTAGTTTTTGGAGCACCCCAAGAGACCCAGTACTTC.

V gene TRBV9 combines with J gene TRBJ1-6, with 7 bases matching TRBD1. V lost 6 bases to trimming and J lost 5 bases; unmatched junction nucleotides: 8. CDR1 is SGDLS and CDR2 is YYNGEE in the germline V gene. The CDR3 runs 15 residues. CDR3 region: CASNSQGRHNSPLHF. The CDR3, as DNA: TGTGCCAGCAACTCACAGGGGCGACATAATTCACCCCTCCACTTT.

As for this clone: Distinct nucleotide sequences in the sample also encode this CDR3. The chain couples TRBV5-1 to TRBJ1-2; 8 bases align to TRBD1. CDR1 is SGHRS, CDR2 YFSETQ, per germline. With V trimmed by 0 bases and J by 2 bases, 3 bases remained unmatched. The CDR3 loop spans 15 amino acids. Here the CDR3 DNA reads TGCGCCAGCAGCTTGGTTGGGACAGGAAACTATGGCTACACCTTC. Protein product: CASSLVGTGNYGYTF. The full variable domain, its missing parts supplied by reference TRBV5-1 and TRBJ1-2, is KAGVTQTPRYLIKTRGQQVTLSCSPISGHRSVSWYQQTPGQGLQFLFEYFSETQRNKGNFPGRFSGRQFSNSRSEMNVSTLELGDSALYLCASSLVGTGNYGYTFGSGTRLTVV.

The chain links TRBV5-1 to TRBJ1-2, with 8 bases fitting TRBD1. From germline, CDR1 is SGHRS and CDR2 YFSETQ. The CDR3 is 15 amino acids. V shed 2 bases and J 4 bases; nucleotides not matched to a gene: 7. CDR3 in amino acids: CASSFGQGLSYGYTF. As DNA, the CDR3 is TGCGCCAGCAGCTTCGGACAGGGATTAAGCTATGGCTACACCTTC.